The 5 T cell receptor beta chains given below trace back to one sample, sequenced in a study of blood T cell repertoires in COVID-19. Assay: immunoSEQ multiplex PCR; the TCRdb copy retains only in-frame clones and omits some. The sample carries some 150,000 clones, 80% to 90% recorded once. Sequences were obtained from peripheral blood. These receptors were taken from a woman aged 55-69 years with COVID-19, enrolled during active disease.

For the CDR3, the DNA is TGCAGCGTTGAACCGCAGACCGGGGAGCTGTTTTTT. Protein: CSVEPQTGELFF. The V gene is TRBV29-1, the J gene TRBJ2-2; no clear D. From germline, CDR1 is SQVTM and CDR2 ANQGSEA. V lost 2 bases to trimming and J lost 5 bases, with 6 bases between them. The CDR3 spans 12 residues.

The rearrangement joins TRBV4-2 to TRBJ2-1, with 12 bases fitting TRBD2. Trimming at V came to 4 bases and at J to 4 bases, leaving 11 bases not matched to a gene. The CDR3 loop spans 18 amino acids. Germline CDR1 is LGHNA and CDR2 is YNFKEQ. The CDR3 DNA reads TGTGCCAGCAGCCGAAACCCTAGCGGGGGGGCCGGGTACAATGAGCAGTTCTTC. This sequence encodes CASSRNPSGGAGYNEQFF.

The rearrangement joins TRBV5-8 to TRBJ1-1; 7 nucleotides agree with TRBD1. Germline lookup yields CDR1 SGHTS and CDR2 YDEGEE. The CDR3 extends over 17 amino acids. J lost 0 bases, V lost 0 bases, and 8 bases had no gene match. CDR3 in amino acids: CASSLVTQGYMNTEAFF. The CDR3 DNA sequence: TGTGCCAGCAGCTTGGTCACACAGGGGTACATGAACACTGAAGCTTTCTTT. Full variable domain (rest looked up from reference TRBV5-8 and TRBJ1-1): EAGVTQSPTHLIKTRGQQATLRCSPISGHTSVYWYQQALGLGLQFLLWYDEGEERNRGNFPPRFSGRQFPNYSSELNVNALELEDSALYLCASSLVTQGYMNTEAFFGQGTRLTVV.

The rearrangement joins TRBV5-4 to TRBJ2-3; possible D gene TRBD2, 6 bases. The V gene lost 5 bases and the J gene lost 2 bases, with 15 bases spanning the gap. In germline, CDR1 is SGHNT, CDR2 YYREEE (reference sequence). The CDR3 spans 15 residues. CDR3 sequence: CASSAAGSPTDTQYF. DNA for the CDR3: TGTGCCAGCAGTGCGGCGGGGAGCCCCACAGATACGCAGTATTTT.

CDR3 protein: CASSSRDLLEKLFF. DNA for the CDR3: TGTGCCAGTAGTTCCCGGGACTTATTGGAAAAACTGTTTTTT. The V and J genes are TRBV19 and TRBJ1-4; possible D gene TRBD1, 5 bases. The length of the CDR3 is 14 residues. Trimming removed 5 bases from V and 8 bases from J, with 15 bases in between. Germline assignment: CDR1 LNHDA and CDR2 SQIVND (reference sequence). The full variable domain, rest sourced from reference TRBV19 and TRBJ1-4, is DGGITQSPKYLFRKEGQNVTLSCEQNLNHDAMYWYRQDPGQGLRLIYYSQIVNDFQKGDIAEGYSVSREKKESFPLTVTSAQKNPTAFYLCASSSRDLLEKLFFGSGTQLSVL.